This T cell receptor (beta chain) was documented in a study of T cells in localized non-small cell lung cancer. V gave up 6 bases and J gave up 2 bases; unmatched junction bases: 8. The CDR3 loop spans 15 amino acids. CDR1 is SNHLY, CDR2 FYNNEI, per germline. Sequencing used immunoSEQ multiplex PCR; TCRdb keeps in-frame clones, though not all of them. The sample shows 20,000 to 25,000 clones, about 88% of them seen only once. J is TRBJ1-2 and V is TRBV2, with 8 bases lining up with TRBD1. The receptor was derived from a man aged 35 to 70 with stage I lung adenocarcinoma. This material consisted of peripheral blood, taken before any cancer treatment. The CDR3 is CASRVETGVNYGYTF. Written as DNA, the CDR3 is TGTGCCAGCAGAGTGGAGACAGGGGTAAACTATGGCTACACCTTC.